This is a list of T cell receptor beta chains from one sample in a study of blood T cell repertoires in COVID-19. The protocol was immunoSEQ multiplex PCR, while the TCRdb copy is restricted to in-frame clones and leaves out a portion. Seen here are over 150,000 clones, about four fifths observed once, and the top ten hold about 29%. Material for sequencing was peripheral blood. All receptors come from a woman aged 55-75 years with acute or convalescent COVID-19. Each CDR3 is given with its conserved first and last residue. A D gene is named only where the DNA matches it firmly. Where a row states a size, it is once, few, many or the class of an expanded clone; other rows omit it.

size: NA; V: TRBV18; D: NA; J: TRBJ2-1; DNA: TGTGCCAGCTCACCGTTAGGGGTGACCTACAATGAGCAGTTCTTC; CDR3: CASSPLGVTYNEQFF
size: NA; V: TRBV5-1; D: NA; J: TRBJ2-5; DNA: TGCGCCAGCGCCGTCGAGAATTTAGAAGAGACCCAGTACTTC; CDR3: CASAVENLEETQYF
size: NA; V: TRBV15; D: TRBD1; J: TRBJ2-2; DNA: TGTGCCACCAGCAGAACCGGGACAGTAATCGGGGAGCTGTTTTTT; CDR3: CATSRTGTVIGELFF
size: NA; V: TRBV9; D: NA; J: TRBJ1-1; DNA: TGTGCCAGCAGCGTAGCACCAGGGGTAGCCACTGAAGCTTTCTTT; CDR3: CASSVAPGVATEAFF
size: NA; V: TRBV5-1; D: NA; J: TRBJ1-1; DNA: TGCGCCAGCAGCCCGGCGGCAGGGGAGAACACTGAAGCTTTCTTT; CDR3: CASSPAAGENTEAFF
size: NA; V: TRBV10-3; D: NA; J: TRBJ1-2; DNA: TGTGCCATCAGTGAGAATTTGGGCAGCTATGGCTACACCTTC; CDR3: CAISENLGSYGYTF
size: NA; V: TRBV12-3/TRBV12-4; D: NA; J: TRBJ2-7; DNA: TGTGCCAGCAGTTTGCGGCCGGGCGAGCAGTACTTC; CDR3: CASSLRPGEQYF
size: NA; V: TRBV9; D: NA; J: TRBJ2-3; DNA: TGTGCCAGCAGCGGACAGGTATCCAGGGATACGCAGTATTTT; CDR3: CASSGQVSRDTQYF
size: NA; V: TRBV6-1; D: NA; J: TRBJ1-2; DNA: TGTGCCAGCAGTGGTCAGAGAACGGGAACCAACTATGGCTACACCTTC; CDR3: CASSGQRTGTNYGYTF
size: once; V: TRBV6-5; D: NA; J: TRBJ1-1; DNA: TGTGCCAGCAGTTGGGGGGTGAGGGCAAACTCTGAAGCTTTCTTT; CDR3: CASSWGVRANSEAFF
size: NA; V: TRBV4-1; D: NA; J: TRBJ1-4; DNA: TGCGCCAGCAGCCAAGACGGGGGAAAACTGTTTTTT; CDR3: CASSQDGGKLFF
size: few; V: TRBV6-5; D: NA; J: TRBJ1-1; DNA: TGTGCCAGCAGCACTACAGGGCACACTGAAGCTTTCTTT; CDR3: CASSTTGHTEAFF
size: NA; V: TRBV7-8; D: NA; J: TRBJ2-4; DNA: TGTGCCAGCAGCTTAGAATTTCTGGGCGCGGCCAAAAACATTCAGTACTTC; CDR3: CASSLEFLGAAKNIQYF
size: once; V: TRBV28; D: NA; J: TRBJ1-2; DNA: TGTGCCAGCAAGAGTACTCTTCCTGGCTACACCTTC; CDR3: CASKSTLPGYTF
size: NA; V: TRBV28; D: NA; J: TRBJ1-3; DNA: TGTGCCAGCAGTTTATGGAGCGGGGCACTTGGAAACACCATATATTTT; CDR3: CASSLWSGALGNTIYF
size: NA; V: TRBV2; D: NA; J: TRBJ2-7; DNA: TGTGCCAGCAGTTCGGGGACACAAGCCTACGAGCAGTACTTC; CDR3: CASSSGTQAYEQYF
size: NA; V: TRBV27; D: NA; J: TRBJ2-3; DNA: TGTGCCAGCAGTTTATATGAGGGTTCCGCCCGTGGTACGCAGTATTTT; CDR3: CASSLYEGSARGTQYF
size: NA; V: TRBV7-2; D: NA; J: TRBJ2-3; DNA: TGTGCCAGCAGCCAACGGCCAGGGGTCACAGATACGCAGTATTTT; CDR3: CASSQRPGVTDTQYF
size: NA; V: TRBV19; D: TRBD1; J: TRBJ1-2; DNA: TGTGCCAGTAGCCGGACAGGGTCAGGGGGCTATGGCTACACCTTC; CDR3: CASSRTGSGGYGYTF
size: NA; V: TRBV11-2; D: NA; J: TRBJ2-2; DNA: TGTGCCAGCAGCTTAGTAGCCCTATCGAACACCGGGGAGCTGTTTTTT; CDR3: CASSLVALSNTGELFF
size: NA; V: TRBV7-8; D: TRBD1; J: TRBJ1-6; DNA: TGTGCCAGCAGCTTAAGGGCCCCGGGACAGGCTCCCCTCCACTTT; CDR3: CASSLRAPGQAPLHF
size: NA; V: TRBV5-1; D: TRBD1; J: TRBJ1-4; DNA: TGCGCCAGCAGCCGGGACAGACATGCAACTAATGAAAAACTGTTTTTT; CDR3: CASSRDRHATNEKLFF
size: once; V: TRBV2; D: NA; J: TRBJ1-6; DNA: TGTGCCAGCAGTGAAAGACAGCCCGGGTACTCACCCCTCCACTTT; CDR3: CASSERQPGYSPLHF
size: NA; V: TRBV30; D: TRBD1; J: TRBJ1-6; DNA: TGTGCCTGGAGTGTACTGACAGGGAACTCACCCCTCCACTTT; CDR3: CAWSVLTGNSPLHF
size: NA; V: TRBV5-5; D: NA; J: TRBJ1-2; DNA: TGTGCCAGCAGCTTGGGGGCAGTTAACTATGGCTACACCTTC; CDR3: CASSLGAVNYGYTF
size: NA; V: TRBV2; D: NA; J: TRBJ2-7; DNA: TGTGCCAGCACCCCGAGGGAGAGGGTGGCATACGAGCAGTACTTC; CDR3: CASTPRERVAYEQYF
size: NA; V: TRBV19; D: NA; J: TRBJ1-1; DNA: TGTGCCAGTACCGACAGAGGATTGAACACTGAAGCTTTCTTT; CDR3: CASTDRGLNTEAFF
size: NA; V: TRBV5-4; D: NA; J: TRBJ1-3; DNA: TGTGCCAGCAGCTCCGACACAATCTCTGGAAACACCATATATTTT; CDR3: CASSSDTISGNTIYF
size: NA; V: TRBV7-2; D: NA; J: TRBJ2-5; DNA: TGTGCCAGCAGCTCGTTCGAGACCCAGTACTTC; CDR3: CASSSFETQYF
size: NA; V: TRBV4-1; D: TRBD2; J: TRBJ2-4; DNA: TGCGCCAGCAGCCAACCCCTTGGTGGCGGGGGGACGCTAGCCAAAAACATTCAGTACTTC; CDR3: CASSQPLGGGGTLAKNIQYF
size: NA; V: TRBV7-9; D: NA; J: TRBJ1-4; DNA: TGTGCCAGCAGCTTACGGGTCGCGGCGGATGAAAAACTGTTTTTT; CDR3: CASSLRVAADEKLFF
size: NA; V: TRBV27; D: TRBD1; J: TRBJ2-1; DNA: TGTGCCAGCACCGGGACAGGGTTGTATTATGAGCAGTTCTTC; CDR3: CASTGTGLYYEQFF
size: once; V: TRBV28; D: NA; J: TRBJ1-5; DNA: TGTGCCAGCAGCCCCGGACTTAGCGATCAGCCCCAGCATTTT; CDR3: CASSPGLSDQPQHF
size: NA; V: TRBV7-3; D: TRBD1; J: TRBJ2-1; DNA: TGTGCCAGCAGTTGGGGGACAGGGTCTTACAATGAGCAGTTCTTC; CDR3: CASSWGTGSYNEQFF
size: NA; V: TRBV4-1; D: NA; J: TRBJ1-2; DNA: TGCGCCAGCAGCCAAGATGAACAGGGTGGTGGCTACACCTTC; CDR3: CASSQDEQGGGYTF
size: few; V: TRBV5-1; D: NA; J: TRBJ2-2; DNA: TGCGCCAGCAGCTTGCAGAGGCTGAACACCGGGGAGCTGTTTTTT; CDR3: CASSLQRLNTGELFF
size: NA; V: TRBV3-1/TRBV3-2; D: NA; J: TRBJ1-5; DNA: TGTGCCAGCAGCCAAGCTTATGACAGCCAGCCCCAGCATTTT; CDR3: CASSQAYDSQPQHF
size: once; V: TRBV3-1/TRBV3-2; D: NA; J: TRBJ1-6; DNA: TGTGCCAGCAGCCCCCCTTTGGGCAGAAATTCACCCCTCCACTTT; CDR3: CASSPPLGRNSPLHF
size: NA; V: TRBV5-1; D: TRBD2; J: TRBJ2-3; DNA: TGCGCCAGCAGCGTCGGACTAGCGGGAGCAGATACGCAGTATTTT; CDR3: CASSVGLAGADTQYF
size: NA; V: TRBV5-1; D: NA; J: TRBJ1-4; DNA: TGCGCCAGCTCATCCAGCACGGGTGGTGAAAAACTGTTTTTT; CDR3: CASSSSTGGEKLFF
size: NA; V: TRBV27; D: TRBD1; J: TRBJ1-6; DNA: TGTGCCAGCAGTTTAGGACAGGGAGGATCACCCCTCCACTTT; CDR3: CASSLGQGGSPLHF
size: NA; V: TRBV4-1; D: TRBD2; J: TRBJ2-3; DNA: TGCGCCAGCAGCCCACTAGGGACTAGCGGGGGGGGTACTAGCACAGATACGCAGTATTTT; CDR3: CASSPLGTSGGGTSTDTQYF
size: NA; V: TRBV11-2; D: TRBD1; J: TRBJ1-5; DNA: TGTGCCAGCAGCTTACAGACAGGGGCCTTTCAGCCCCAGCATTTT; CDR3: CASSLQTGAFQPQHF
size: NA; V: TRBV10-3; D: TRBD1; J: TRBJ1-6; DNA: TGTGCCACAAACAGGGGGCAGGGAGGAGGGTATAATTCACCCCTCCACTTT; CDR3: CATNRGQGGGYNSPLHF
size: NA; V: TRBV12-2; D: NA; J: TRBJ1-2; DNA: TGTGCAAGTCGCTCCCGATCTAACCCGGACTATGGCTACACCTTC; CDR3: CASRSRSNPDYGYTF
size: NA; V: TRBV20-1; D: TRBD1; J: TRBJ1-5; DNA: TGCAGTGCTAGTGCTACCGGGACAGGGCCTAATCAGCCCCAGCATTTT; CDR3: CSASATGTGPNQPQHF
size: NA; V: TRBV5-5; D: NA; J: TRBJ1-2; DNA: TGTGCCAGCAGCTTGGGGACAGCCAACTATGGCTACACCTTC; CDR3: CASSLGTANYGYTF
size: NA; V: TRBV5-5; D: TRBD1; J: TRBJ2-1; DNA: TGTGCCAGCAGCGGACTGGGACAGTACTACAATGAGCAGTTCTTC; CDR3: CASSGLGQYYNEQFF
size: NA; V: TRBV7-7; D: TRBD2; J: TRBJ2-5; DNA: TGTGCCAGCAGCTTAGGGGAAGCGGGGGGGAAAGAGACCCAGTACTTC; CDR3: CASSLGEAGGKETQYF
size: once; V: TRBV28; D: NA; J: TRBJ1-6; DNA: TGTGCCAGCAGTCCTCCCCAGGGCAGTACCTATAATTCACCCCTCCACTTT; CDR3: CASSPPQGSTYNSPLHF
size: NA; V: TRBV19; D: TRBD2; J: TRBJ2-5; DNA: TGTGCCAGTAGTCAGGGACTAGCGGGGGGAGAGACCCAGTACTTC; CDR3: CASSQGLAGGETQYF